One and the same sample provided the 30 T cell receptor beta chains below, sequenced in a study of cytomegalovirus exposure and HLA in healthy donors. Vbeta (60) and Jbeta (13) primers were used in the PCR. The repertoire was sequenced with immunoSEQ multiplex PCR; TCRdb's copy has only in-frame clones and lacks some. The sample has a few hundred thousand clones, 92% seen once. The sample comprised PBMCs. The receptors here all came from a girl aged 2 to 9 in good health and CMV-seronegative.

The chain combines TRBV6-5 with TRBJ1-1; the match to TRBD1 covers 7 bases. There are 15 residues in the CDR3. Trimming removed 2 bases from V and 1 base from J; junction bases left unmatched: 4. CDR1 is MNHEY, CDR2 SVGAGI, per germline. The DNA of the CDR3 is TGTGCCAGCAGTTACGGACAGGAACAGAACACTGAAGCTTTCTTT. It translates to CASSYGQEQNTEAFF.

As regards this clone: Other DNA sequences from this sample encode an identical CDR3 as well. The chain employs TRBV4-1 and TRBJ2-7; 7 nucleotides agree with TRBD1. The CDR3 runs 14 residues. Looked up from germline, CDR1 is MGHRA and CDR2 is YSYEKL. Trimming at V came to 1 base and at J to 0 bases, leaving 0 bases not matched to a gene. The CDR3 sequence: CASSQGDSSYEQYF. The DNA for the CDR3 is TGCGCCAGCAGCCAAGGGGACAGCTCCTACGAGCAGTACTTC.

The chain uses TRBV7-9 and TRBJ1-3, with D perhaps matching TRBD1 (6 bases). The CDR3 is 13 amino acids. Trimming stripped 11 bases from V and 4 bases from J, with 15 bases between. In germline, CDR1 is SEHNR, CDR2 FQNEAQ (reference sequence). In DNA, the CDR3 is TGTGCCCCCGGGGGGGCATCCGGAAACACCATATATTTT. The encoded protein is CAPGGASGNTIYF.

The chain has TRBV2 and TRBJ2-1, with D unclear. Trimming left V 3 bases short and J 8 bases short, with 8 bases between. The CDR3 extends over 12 amino acids. The germline CDR1 and CDR2 sequences are SNHLY and FYNNEI. CDR3 nucleotides: TGTGCCAGCAGTGATAGTTTCGATGAGCAGTTCTTC. This codes for CASSDSFDEQFF.

The chain links TRBV7-9 to TRBJ2-1, with 8 bases matching TRBD2. V lost 2 bases to trimming and J lost 7 bases; unmatched junction nucleotides: 13. The CDR3 consists of 17 residues. The germline gives CDR1 SEHNR, CDR2 FQNEAQ (reference sequence). CDR3 DNA sequence: TGTGCCAGCAGCTTAAGGACAGTCGGACTAGCTGGGAATGAGCAGTTCTTC. Translation: CASSLRTVGLAGNEQFF.

The chain combines TRBV29-1 with TRBJ2-7; D uncertain. V lost 2 bases, J lost 4 bases, and 12 bases lay in between. Germline V CDR1 and CDR2: SQVTM, ANQGSEA. The CDR3 sequence is 13 residues long. CDR3 sequence reads: CSVELDSPYEQYF. In DNA, the CDR3 is TGCAGCGTTGAATTAGATAGCCCATACGAGCAGTACTTC.

The rearrangement joins TRBV29-1 to TRBJ2-7, with D possibly TRBD2 on 6 matching bases. This CDR3 is 12 amino acids long. Germline loops: CDR1 SQVTM, CDR2 ANQGSEA. Trimming pared 3 bases from V and 3 bases from J, leaving 9 bases between. The CDR3 DNA sequence: TGCAGCGTTGACGGGAGCGGCTACGAGCAGTACTTC. Protein product: CSVDGSGYEQYF.

This clone came up once. The V call is TRBV27, the J call TRBJ2-1, with 14 bases matching TRBD2. Germline-derived CDR1 and CDR2 are MNHEY and SMNVEV (reference sequence). Trimming took 3 bases from V and 9 from J; bases not matched to a gene: 4. This CDR3 comprises 15 residues. The CDR3 loop is CASSFRLAGGGEQFF. The CDR3 DNA sequence: TGTGCCAGCAGTTTCCGACTAGCGGGAGGGGGTGAGCAGTTCTTC.

The rearrangement uses TRBV9 and TRBJ2-3; 10 bases match TRBD2. Losses at the gene ends were 0 bases for V and 6 bases for J; bases not matched to a gene: 10. The CDR3 has 17 residues. CDR1 is SGDLS, CDR2 YYNGEE, per germline. CDR3 loop: CASSVDPLAGVLDTQYF. As DNA, the CDR3 is TGTGCCAGCAGCGTAGACCCTCTAGCGGGAGTGTTGGATACGCAGTATTTT.

V is TRBV19 and J is TRBJ1-2; no clear D. CDR3 length: 13 residues. The germline CDR1 and CDR2 sequences are LNHDA and SQIVND (reference sequence). V was pared by 7 bases and J by 0 bases, with 9 bases between. CDR3 protein: CASKFPANYGYTF. The CDR3 DNA sequence: TGTGCCAGTAAGTTCCCAGCTAACTATGGCTACACCTTC.

The rearrangement links TRBV4-2 to TRBJ2-1; 9 bases align to TRBD2. The CDR3 is 15 residues long. With 0 bases clipped from V and 9 bases from J, the junction kept 6 bases outside the gene matches. Germline CDR1 and CDR2: LGHNA and YNFKEQ. CDR3 sequence reads: CASSQEASGIFEQFF. CDR3 nucleotides: TGTGCCAGCAGCCAAGAGGCTAGCGGGATATTTGAGCAGTTCTTC.

The rearrangement uses TRBV5-8 and TRBJ1-5; 8 bases align to TRBD1. Germline loops: CDR1 SGHTS, CDR2 YDEGEE. The length of the CDR3 is 14 residues. The ends lost 4 bases at V and 7 bases at J; junction bases unmatched: 7. The CDR3 coding sequence is TGTGCCAGCAGCCGGGACAGGCTGGGGCAGCCCCAGCATTTT. This translates into CASSRDRLGQPQHF.

The chain combines TRBV7-9 with TRBJ1-1; TRBD1 aligns across 7 bases. This CDR3 has 14 residues. V gave up 0 bases and J gave up 6 bases; unmatched junction bases: 4. Germline CDR1 reads SEHNR; CDR2 reads FQNEAQ (reference sequence). CDR3 sequence (DNA): TGTGCCAGCAGCTTAGCCTATCAGGGGGCTGAAGCTTTCTTT. This gives the protein CASSLAYQGAEAFF.

The J gene is TRBJ2-1, the V gene TRBV6-5; 8 nucleotides agree with TRBD2. Per the germline V gene, CDR1 is MNHEY and CDR2 is SVGAGI. CDR3 length: 15 residues. Trimming took 7 bases from V and 0 from J; bases not matched to a gene: 5. As DNA, the CDR3 is TGTGCCAGCACCAATAGCGGGAACTCCTACAATGAGCAGTTCTTC. Its translation: CASTNSGNSYNEQFF.

This chain links TRBV11-3 with TRBJ2-3; D not resolved. This CDR3 contains 14 residues. Germline lookup yields CDR1 SGHNT and CDR2 YENEEA. V gave up 2 bases and J gave up 4 bases, with 10 bases separating them. CDR3 nucleotides: TGTGCCAGCAGCTTATTCTTTGCGGCAGATACGCAGTATTTT. It translates to CASSLFFAADTQYF.

Concerning this clone: The junction does not match germline at one end; this may be a read error. This chain joins TRBV10-3 and TRBJ1-2; TRBD1 aligns across 7 bases. This CDR3 is built from 13 residues. The germline V gene encodes CDR1 ENHRY and CDR2 SYGVKD. The DNA for the CDR3 is TGTGCCATCGGTGACAACAGGGGAGAGGGCTACACCTTC. Amino acids: CAIGDNRGEGYTF.

This sequence joins TRBV13 and TRBJ2-1; 7 nucleotides match TRBD2. The germline gives CDR1 PRHDT, CDR2 FYEKMQ (reference sequence). With V trimmed by 1 base and J by 0 bases, 9 bases remained unmatched. The CDR3 has 18 residues. For the CDR3, the DNA is TGTGCCAGCAGCTTAGAGGGGCGAGCGGGGAGCTCCTACAATGAGCAGTTCTTC. Residues: CASSLEGRAGSSYNEQFF.

This clone was seen only once. DNA for the CDR3: TGTGCCAGCAGTCCCTTCCTGACTAGCACCTACGAGCAGTACTTC. Translated, it gives CASSPFLTSTYEQYF. The gene calls are TRBV2 and TRBJ2-7; 7 bases are a match to TRBD2. The V gene end was trimmed by 5 bases and the J gene end by 2 bases; junction bases not matched to a gene: 9. The CDR3 has 15 amino acids. Germline assignment: CDR1 SNHLY and CDR2 FYNNEI. The full variable domain, completed using reference TRBV2 and TRBJ2-7, is EPEVTQTPSHQVTQMGQEVILRCVPISNHLYFYWYRQILGQKVEFLVSFYNNEISEKSEIFDDQFSVERPDGSNFTLKIRSTKLEDSAMYFCASSPFLTSTYEQYFGPGTRLTVT.

The chain links TRBV6-1 to TRBJ2-7; the match to TRBD1 covers 8 bases. Per germline, CDR1 MNHNS and CDR2 SASEGT. The length of the CDR3 is 15 residues. V shed 11 bases, J shed 4 bases, and the junction held 16 bases outside the gene matches. The DNA of the CDR3 is TGTGCCTCCCCTCGGGGGACAGGTGCGATTTACGAGCAGTACTTC. Its translation: CASPRGTGAIYEQYF.

The chain employs TRBV19 and TRBJ2-7; the D gene is possibly TRBD1 (6 bases). Germline CDR1 LNHDA, CDR2 SQIVND (reference sequence). This CDR3 has 15 residues. Trimming took off 5 bases at V and 1 base at J, with 15 bases between the two ends. The CDR3: CASSYLLDRSYEQYF. The CDR3, as DNA: TGTGCCAGTAGTTATCTTCTCGACAGGTCCTACGAGCAGTACTTC.

V usage is TRBV7-8 and J usage is TRBJ2-1; perhaps TRBD2 as D (5 bases). The germline CDR1 and CDR2 sequences are SGHVS and FQNEAQ. Trimming removed 5 bases at V and 8 bases at J, with 16 bases between. This CDR3 is built from 14 residues. The CDR3 coding sequence is TGTGCCAGCAGCGGCCGGGAAGGGATGGATGAGCAGTTCTTC. It is translated as CASSGREGMDEQFF.

The chain couples TRBV11-2 to TRBJ1-5; 8 positions match TRBD1. The V gene's germline CDR1 is SGHAT and CDR2 FQNNGV. Trimming at V came to 5 bases and at J to 7 bases, leaving 10 bases not matched to a gene. This CDR3 is built from 15 residues. The CDR3 nucleotides read TGTGCCAGCAGCCCCAAACCAGGGGGCGAGCAGCCCCAGCATTTT. Residues: CASSPKPGGEQPQHF.

The rearrangement links TRBV15 to TRBJ1-1; D is uncertain. CDR1 and CDR2 (germline): LNHNV, YYDKDF (reference sequence). V was shortened by 1 base and J by 7 bases, with 10 bases between the two germline ends. The CDR3 is 13 amino acids. CDR3 amino acids: CATSRGAGIEAFF. The CDR3 nucleotides read TGTGCCACCAGCAGAGGGGCTGGTATTGAAGCTTTCTTT. The whole variable domain, filled in from reference TRBV15 and TRBJ1-1, reads DAMVIQNPRYQVTQFGKPVTLSCSQTLNHNVMYWYQQKSSQAPKLLFHYYDKDFNNEADTPDNFQSRRPNTSFCFLDIRSPGLGDTAMYLCATSRGAGIEAFFGQGTRLTVV.

The rearrangement joins TRBV5-4 to TRBJ2-5; 8 positions agree with TRBD2. V lost 3 bases, J lost 5 bases, and 3 bases stayed unmatched. In germline, CDR1 is SGHNT, CDR2 YYREEE (reference sequence). CDR3 length: 13 residues. CDR3 coding DNA: TGTGCCAGCAGCTCAGCGGGGGCGGAGACCCAGTACTTC. This gives the protein CASSSAGAETQYF.

J is TRBJ2-4 and V is TRBV28; a weak D match, TRBD1 (6 bases). V was clipped by 6 bases and J by 0 bases, with 12 bases between them. The length of the CDR3 is 15 residues. The germline gives CDR1 MDHEN, CDR2 SYDVKM. CDR3 sequence reads: CASRQGLLAKNIQYF. DNA of the CDR3: TGTGCCAGCAGGCAGGGGTTACTAGCCAAAAACATTCAGTACTTC.

The chain has TRBV30 and TRBJ2-5; TRBD1 might be the D (7 bases). Trimming cost V 2 bases and J 2 bases, with 15 bases left between them. Germline lookup yields CDR1 GTSNPN and CDR2 SVGIG (reference sequence). CDR3 length equals 15 residues. This CDR3 reads CAWSRGTASQETQYF. The CDR3 bases are TGTGCCTGGAGTCGCGGGACAGCTTCTCAAGAGACCCAGTACTTC.

The chain employs TRBV19 and TRBJ1-6; TRBD1 matches at 10 bases. Germline CDR1 and CDR2: LNHDA and SQIVND (reference sequence). This CDR3 region has 15 residues. The ends lost 3 bases at V and 6 bases at J; junction bases unmatched: 2. The CDR3 protein is CASSIGDRGNSPLHF. The CDR3 nucleotides read TGTGCCAGTAGTATCGGGGACAGGGGTAATTCACCCCTCCACTTT. The full variable domain, completed using reference TRBV19 and TRBJ1-6, is DGGITQSPKYLFRKEGQNVTLSCEQNLNHDAMYWYRQDPGQGLRLIYYSQIVNDFQKGDIAEGYSVSREKKESFPLTVTSAQKNPTAFYLCASSIGDRGNSPLHFGNGTRLTVT.

The chain couples TRBV7-9 to TRBJ1-1, with 9 nucleotides matching TRBD1. The CDR3 has 13 amino acids. The germline gives CDR1 SEHNR, CDR2 FQNEAQ (reference sequence). Unmatched junction bases numbered 6, after V lost 7 bases and J lost 6 bases. CDR3 in DNA: TGTGCCAGCAATGGACAGGGGAGCGCTGAAGCTTTCTTT. Translating gives CASNGQGSAEAFF.

The rearrangement links TRBV6-1 to TRBJ2-7, with D possibly being TRBD1 (6 bases). The ends were cut back, 8 bases at V and 4 bases at J, with 15 bases in the middle. From germline, CDR1 is MNHNS and CDR2 SASEGT. The CDR3 loop spans 13 amino acids. The DNA for the CDR3 is TGTGCCAGCGATAATGACGGACAGTACGAGCAGTACTTC. This encodes CASDNDGQYEQYF.

V usage is TRBV5-5 and J usage is TRBJ1-1, with TRBD1 as a possible D gene (6 bases). The V and J ends lost 3 bases and 6 bases respectively, with 12 bases between them. The CDR3 totals 13 residues. Germline V CDR1 and CDR2: SGHKS, YYEKEE (reference sequence). The CDR3 sequence is CASSSRGVAEAFF. The CDR3, as DNA: TGTGCCAGCAGCTCCAGGGGAGTAGCTGAAGCTTTCTTT.